This TCR beta chain was captured by sequencing in a study of shared clonotypes between healthy human individuals. General study points: On the whole, naive subsets had larger estimated richness than memory subsets had.

The repertoire was sequenced with immunoSEQ multiplex PCR; TCRdb's copy has only in-frame clones and lacks some. The table includes about 1.5 million clones, roughly 96% detected once. Trimming shortened V by 1 base and J by 1 base, and 11 bases separated the two germline ends. Germline V CDR1 and CDR2: LNHDA, SQIVND (reference sequence). The CDR3 runs to 16 residues. About this clone itself: Its matching antigen is unknown.

Material for sequencing was naive CD4+ T cells sorted from blood. Subset in this sample: CD45RA+ positively selected. The sequence derives from a man aged 25-45 years in good health. This chain links TRBV19 with TRBJ1-5; D unclear. The DNA for the CDR3 is TGTGCCAGTAGTATAGGAAAGGGCAGAAGCAATCAGCCCCAGCATTTT. Translation: CASSIGKGRSNQPQHF.